This T cell receptor (beta chain) was retrieved from a study of identical twins. With regard to this clonotype: Its antigen is unidentified.

V was shortened by 0 bases and J by 4 bases, with 8 bases between the two germline ends. CDR3 size: 14 residues. Germline CDR1 reads SGHRS; CDR2 reads YFSETQ. One entry per CDR3 protein results from TCRdb running MiXCR on the 5' RACE reads. The table lists under 1 million distinct CDR3 sequences, about 12% of them singletons, with roughly 1.6% in the top ten. Notes on the study in general: Zero-insertion results could be subject to partial confounding by invariant MAIT and iNKT cells. Insertions ran lower in abundant cord blood beta clonotypes, though not in memory repertoires.

The same sample was also studied in work on yellow fever vaccine responses in identical twins.

Sequenced: PBMCs. The V and J genes are TRBV5-1 and TRBJ2-1, with no clear D. This clonotype was sampled from a woman between 18 and 30 years old in good health. The CDR3 sequence is CASSLDPRYNEQFF. The DNA for the CDR3 is TGCGCCAGCAGCTTGGACCCCAGGTACAATGAGCAGTTCTTC. The whole variable domain, filled in from reference TRBV5-1 and TRBJ2-1, reads KAGVTQTPRYLIKTRGQQVTLSCSPISGHRSVSWYQQTPGQGLQFLFEYFSETQRNKGNFPGRFSGRQFSNSRSEMNVSTLELGDSALYLCASSLDPRYNEQFFGPGTRLTVL.